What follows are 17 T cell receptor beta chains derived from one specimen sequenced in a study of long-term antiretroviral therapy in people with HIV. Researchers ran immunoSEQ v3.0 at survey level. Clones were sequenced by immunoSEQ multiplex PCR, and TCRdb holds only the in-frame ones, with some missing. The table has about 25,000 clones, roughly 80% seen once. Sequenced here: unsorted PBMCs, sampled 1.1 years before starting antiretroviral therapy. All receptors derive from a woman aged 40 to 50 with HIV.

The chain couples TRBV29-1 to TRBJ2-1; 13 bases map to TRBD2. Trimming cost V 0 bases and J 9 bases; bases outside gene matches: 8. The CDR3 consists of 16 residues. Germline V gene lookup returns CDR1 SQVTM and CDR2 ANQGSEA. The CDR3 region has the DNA TGCAGCGTTGAAGACCGGACTAGCGGGAGTATCGGTGAGCAGTTCTTC. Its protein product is CSVEDRTSGSIGEQFF.

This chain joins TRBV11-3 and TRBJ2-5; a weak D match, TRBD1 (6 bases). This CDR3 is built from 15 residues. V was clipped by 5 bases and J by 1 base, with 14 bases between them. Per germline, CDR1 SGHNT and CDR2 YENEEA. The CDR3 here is CASSTRTVTQETQYF. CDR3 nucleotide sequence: TGTGCCAGCAGCACTCGGACAGTTACCCAAGAGACCCAGTACTTC.

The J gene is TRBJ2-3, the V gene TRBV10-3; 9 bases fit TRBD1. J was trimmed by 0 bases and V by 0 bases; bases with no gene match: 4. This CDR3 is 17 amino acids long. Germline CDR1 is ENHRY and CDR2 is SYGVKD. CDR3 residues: CAISESADRGSTDTQYF. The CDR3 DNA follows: TGTGCCATCAGTGAGTCGGCGGACAGGGGAAGCACAGATACGCAGTATTTT.

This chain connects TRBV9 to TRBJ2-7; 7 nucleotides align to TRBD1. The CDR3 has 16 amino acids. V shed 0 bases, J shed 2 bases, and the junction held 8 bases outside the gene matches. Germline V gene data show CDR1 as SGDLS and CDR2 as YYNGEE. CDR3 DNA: TGTGCCAGCAGCGTAGGTGGACAGGCCTCAACCTACGAGCAGTACTTC. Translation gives CASSVGGQASTYEQYF.

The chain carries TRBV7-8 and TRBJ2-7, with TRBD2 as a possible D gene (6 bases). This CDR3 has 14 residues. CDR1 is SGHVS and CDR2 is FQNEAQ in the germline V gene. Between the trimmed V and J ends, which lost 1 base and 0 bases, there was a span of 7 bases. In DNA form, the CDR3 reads TGTGCCAGCAGCTTAGGGGGGGACTCCTACGAGCAGTACTTC. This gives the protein CASSLGGDSYEQYF.

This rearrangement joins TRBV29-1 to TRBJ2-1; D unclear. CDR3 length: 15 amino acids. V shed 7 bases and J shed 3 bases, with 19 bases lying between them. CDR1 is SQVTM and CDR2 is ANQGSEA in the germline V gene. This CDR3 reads CSAFMTDKNYNEQFF. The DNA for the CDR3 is TGCAGCGCCTTCATGACCGACAAGAACTACAATGAGCAGTTCTTC.

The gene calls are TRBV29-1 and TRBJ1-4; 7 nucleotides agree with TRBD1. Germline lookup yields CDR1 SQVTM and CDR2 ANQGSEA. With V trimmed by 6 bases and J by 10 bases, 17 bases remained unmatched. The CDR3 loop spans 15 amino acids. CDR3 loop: CSVPAWEGGEGKLFF. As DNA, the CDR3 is TGCAGCGTCCCCGCCTGGGAAGGGGGCGAAGGAAAACTGTTTTTT.

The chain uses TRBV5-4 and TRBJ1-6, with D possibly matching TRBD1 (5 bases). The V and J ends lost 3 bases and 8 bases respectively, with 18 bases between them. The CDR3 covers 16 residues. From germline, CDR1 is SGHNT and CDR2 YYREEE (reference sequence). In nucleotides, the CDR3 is TGTGCCAGCAGCTCCCAAGAAACCGGGACGGATTCACCCCTCCACTTT. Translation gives CASSSQETGTDSPLHF.

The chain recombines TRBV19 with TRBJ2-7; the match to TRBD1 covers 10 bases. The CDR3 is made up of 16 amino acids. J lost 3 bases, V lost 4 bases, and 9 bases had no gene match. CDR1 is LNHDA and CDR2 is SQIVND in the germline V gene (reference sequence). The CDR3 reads CASSRSGQGVIYEQYF. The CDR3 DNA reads TGTGCCAGTAGTAGATCAGGACAGGGGGTGATCTACGAGCAGTACTTC.

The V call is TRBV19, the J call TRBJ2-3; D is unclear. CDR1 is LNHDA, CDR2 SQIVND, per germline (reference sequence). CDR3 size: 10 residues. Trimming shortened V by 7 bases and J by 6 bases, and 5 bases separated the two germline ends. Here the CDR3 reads CASNGDTQYF. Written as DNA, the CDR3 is TGTGCCAGTAATGGGGATACGCAGTATTTT.

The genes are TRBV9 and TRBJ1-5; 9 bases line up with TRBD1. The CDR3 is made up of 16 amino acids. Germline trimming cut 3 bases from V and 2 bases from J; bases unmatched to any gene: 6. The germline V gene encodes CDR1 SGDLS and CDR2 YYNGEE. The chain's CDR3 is CASSDGQGLGNQPQHF. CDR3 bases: TGTGCCAGCAGCGACGGACAGGGGTTGGGCAATCAGCCCCAGCATTTT. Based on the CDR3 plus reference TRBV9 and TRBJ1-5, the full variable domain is DSGVTQTPKHLITATGQRVTLRCSPRSGDLSVYWYQQSLDQGLQFLIQYYNGEERAKGNILERFSAQQFPDLHSELNLSSLELGDSALYFCASSDGQGLGNQPQHFGDGTRLSIL.

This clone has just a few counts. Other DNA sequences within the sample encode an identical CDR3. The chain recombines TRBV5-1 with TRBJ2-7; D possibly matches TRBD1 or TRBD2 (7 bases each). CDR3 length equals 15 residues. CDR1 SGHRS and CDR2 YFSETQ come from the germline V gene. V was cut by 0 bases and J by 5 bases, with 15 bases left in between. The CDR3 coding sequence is TGCGCCAGCAGCTTGGCCGACAGGGAGGGACACGAGCAGTACTTC. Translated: CASSLADREGHEQYF.

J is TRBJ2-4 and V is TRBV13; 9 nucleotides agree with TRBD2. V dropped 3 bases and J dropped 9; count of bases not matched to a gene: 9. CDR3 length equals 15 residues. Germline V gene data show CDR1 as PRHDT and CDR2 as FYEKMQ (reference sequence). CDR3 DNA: TGTGCCAGCAGCTTGGAGGGGACAGCGGGAGGCATTCAGTACTTC. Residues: CASSLEGTAGGIQYF.

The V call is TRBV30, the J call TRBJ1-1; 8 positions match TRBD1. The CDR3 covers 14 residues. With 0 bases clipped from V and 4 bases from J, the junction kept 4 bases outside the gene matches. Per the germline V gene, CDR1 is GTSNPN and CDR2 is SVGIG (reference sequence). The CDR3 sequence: CAWSVGQGLTEAFF. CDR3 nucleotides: TGTGCCTGGAGTGTTGGACAGGGCCTCACTGAAGCTTTCTTT.

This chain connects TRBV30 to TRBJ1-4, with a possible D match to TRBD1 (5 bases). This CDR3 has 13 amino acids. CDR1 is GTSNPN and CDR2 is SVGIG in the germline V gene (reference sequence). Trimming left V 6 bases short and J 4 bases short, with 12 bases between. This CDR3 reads CACPGPNNEKLFF. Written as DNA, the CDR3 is TGTGCCTGCCCGGGACCGAATAATGAAAAACTGTTTTTT.

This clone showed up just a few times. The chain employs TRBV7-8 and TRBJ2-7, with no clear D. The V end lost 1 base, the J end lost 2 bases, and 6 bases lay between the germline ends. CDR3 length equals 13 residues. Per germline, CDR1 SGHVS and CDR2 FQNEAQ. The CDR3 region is CASSLGAPYEQYF. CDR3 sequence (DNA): TGTGCCAGCAGCTTAGGGGCGCCCTACGAGCAGTACTTC.

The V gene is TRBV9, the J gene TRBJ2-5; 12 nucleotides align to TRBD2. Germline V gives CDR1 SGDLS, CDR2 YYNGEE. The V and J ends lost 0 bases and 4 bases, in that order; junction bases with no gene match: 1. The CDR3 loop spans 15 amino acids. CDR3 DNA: TGTGCCAGCAGCGTAGAACTAGCGGGAGGAGAGACCCAGTACTTC. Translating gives CASSVELAGGETQYF.